This note documents a single T cell receptor (beta chain) sequence. Germline is not matched at one junction end, which may reflect a read error. CDR3 length: 13 residues. Germline assignment: CDR1 MNHEY and CDR2 SMNVEV (reference sequence). This entry comes from a study of T-cell reconstitution after alpha-beta-depleted transplantation in children. It was with unique molecular identifiers that the TCRbeta library was prepared. TCRdb re-called the PCR reads with MiXCR, one entry per CDR3 protein. The sample records 250,000 to 350,000 distinct CDR3 sequences, 9.9% being singletons. Sequencing used PBMCs from the stem cell graft donor, obtained from the stem cell graft. The chain joins TRBV27 to TRBJ2-7; 8 bases are shared with TRBD1. This clonotype was sampled from a human donor who donated a stem cell graft to a child with SCID. CDR3 region: CACSSQGDYEQYF. CDR3 nucleotides: TGTGCCTGCAGTTCACAGGGGGACTACGAGCAGTACTTC.